This T cell receptor beta chain was retrieved from a study of molecular identifiers for immune sequencing clone quantification. From germline, CDR1 is GTSNPN and CDR2 SVGIG (reference sequence). There are 13 residues in the CDR3. The junction had 2 bases not matched to a gene; V was cut back by 0 bases and J by 6 bases. Making the bulk TCR libraries relied on previously described methods and listed TCR primers. TCRdb re-analysed the PCR reads in MiXCR, keeping a single row per CDR3 protein. This table holds about half a million distinct CDR3 sequences, about 25% found once. This chain connects TRBV30 to TRBJ1-1; TRBD1 agrees at 9 bases. The receptor was derived from a human donor in good health. Some libraries in this study had Jurkat cell RNA spiked in. The sample was naive CD8+ T cells from blood, with Jurkat cell RNA spiked in. Subset meaning: FACS-sorted CD8+CD4-CCR7+CD45RA+ naive T cells. CDR3 sequence: CAWSVDRGSEAFF. In DNA form, the CDR3 reads TGTGCCTGGAGTGTTGACAGGGGGTCTGAAGCTTTCTTT.